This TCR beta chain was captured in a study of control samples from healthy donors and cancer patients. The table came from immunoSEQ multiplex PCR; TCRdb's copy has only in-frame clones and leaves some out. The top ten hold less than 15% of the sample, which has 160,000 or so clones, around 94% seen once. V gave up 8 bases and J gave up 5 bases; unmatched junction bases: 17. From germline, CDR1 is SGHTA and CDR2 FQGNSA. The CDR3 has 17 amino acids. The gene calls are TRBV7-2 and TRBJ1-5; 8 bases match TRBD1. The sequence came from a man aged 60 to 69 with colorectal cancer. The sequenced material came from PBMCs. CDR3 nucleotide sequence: TGTGCCAGCGCCACCGGGACAGGAAGGGGGTTGGATCAGCCCCAGCATTTT. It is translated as CASATGTGRGLDQPQHF.